This entry lists 3 T cell receptor delta chains sequenced from one sample in a study of gamma-delta chains in newborns, infants, children. TCRdb redid clone calling on the reads using CATT. The sample comprises roughly 3,500 delta-chain clones, around 1.4% of which are singletons, and more than 20% rests with the top ten. The sequenced material came from blood. These receptors came from a child who was a newborn, infant or young child, either healthy, febrile or measles-vaccinated (not recorded which).

As regards this clone: A junction boundary mismatches the germline segment, possibly from a read error. V is TRDV2 and J is TRDJ3; 8 nucleotides line up with TRDD3. This CDR3 comprises 20 residues. Germline CDR1 reads GEAIGNYY; CDR2 reads EKD. The CDR3: CACGRLGGLLSSRDTRQMFF. The CDR3 DNA reads TGTGCCTGTGGCCGACTGGGGGGACTCCTCAGCTCCCGGGACACCCGACAGATGTTTTTC.

About this clone itself: The mismatch at residue 13 between this DNA's translation and the TCRdb protein of a much larger clone likely reflects a read error; the protein shown is translated from the DNA. This chain uses TRDV3 with TRDJ1, with 8 bases identical to TRDD3. This CDR3 is 14 amino acids long. CDR1 is TVYSNPD and CDR2 is GDNSRS in the germline V gene (reference sequence). The CDR3 loop is CAWGDKKYTDKLTF. In DNA form, the CDR3 reads TGTGCCTGGGGGGATAAAAAGTACACCGATAAACTCACCTTT.

In its sample, this clone was seen a few times. Since a far larger clone is one base different, this is likely a read error. This sample also contains other DNA sequences that code for the same CDR3. The chain links TRDV2 to TRDJ3; 9 bases fit TRDD3. There are 20 residues in the CDR3. V shed 2 bases and J 4 bases; nucleotides not matched to a gene: 14. The germline V gene encodes CDR1 GEAIGNYY and CDR2 EKD. The CDR3 is CACDILGDSFSSWDTRQMFF. CDR3 coding DNA: TGTGCCTGTGACATACTGGGGGACTCCTTCAGCTCTTGGGACACCCGACAGATGTTTTTC.